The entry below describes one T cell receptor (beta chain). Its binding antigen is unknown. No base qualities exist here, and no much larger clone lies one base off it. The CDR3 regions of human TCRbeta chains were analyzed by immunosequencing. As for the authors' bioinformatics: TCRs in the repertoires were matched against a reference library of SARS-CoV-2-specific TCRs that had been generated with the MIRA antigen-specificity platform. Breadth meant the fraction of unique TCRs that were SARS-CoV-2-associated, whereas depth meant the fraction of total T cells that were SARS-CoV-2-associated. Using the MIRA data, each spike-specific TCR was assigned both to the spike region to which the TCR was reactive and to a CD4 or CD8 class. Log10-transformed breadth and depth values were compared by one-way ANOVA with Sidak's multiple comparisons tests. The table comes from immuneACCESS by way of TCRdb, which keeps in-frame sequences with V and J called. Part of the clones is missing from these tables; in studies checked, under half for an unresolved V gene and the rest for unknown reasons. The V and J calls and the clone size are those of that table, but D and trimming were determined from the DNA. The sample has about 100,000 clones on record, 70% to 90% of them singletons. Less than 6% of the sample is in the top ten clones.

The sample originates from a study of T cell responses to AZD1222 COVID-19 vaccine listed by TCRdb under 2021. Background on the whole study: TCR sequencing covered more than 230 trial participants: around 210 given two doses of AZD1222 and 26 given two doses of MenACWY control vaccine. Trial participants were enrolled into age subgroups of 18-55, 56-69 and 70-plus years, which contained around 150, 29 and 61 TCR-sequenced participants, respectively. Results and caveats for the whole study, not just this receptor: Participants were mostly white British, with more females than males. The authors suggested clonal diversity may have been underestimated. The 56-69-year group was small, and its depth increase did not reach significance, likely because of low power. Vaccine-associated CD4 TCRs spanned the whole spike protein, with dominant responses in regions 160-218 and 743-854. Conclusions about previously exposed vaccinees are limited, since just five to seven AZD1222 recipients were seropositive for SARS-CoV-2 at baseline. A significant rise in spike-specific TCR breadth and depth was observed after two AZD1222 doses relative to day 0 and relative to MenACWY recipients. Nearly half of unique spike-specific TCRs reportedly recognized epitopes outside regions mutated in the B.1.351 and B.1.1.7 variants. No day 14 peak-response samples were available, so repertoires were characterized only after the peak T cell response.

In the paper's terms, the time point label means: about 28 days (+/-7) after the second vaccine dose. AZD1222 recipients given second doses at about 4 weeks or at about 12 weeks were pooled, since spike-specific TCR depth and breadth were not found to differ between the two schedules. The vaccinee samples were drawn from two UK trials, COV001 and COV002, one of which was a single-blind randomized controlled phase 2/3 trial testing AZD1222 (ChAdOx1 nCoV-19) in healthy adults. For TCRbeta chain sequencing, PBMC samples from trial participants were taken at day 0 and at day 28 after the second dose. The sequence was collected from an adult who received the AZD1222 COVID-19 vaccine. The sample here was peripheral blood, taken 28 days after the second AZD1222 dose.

The DNA sequence is as follows: TGCGCCAGCAGCACCGGGGGAGGGCAAGGCTACACCTTC. This yields the protein CASSTGGGQGYTF. The chain uses TRBV4-1 and TRBJ1-2, with a tentative D gene TRBD1 over 5 matching bases. The CDR3 measures 13 amino acids from cysteine to phenylalanine. The read is trimmed to its CDR3 DNA, 39 bases read in frame from base 1. Via the germline V gene, CDR1 is MGHRA and CDR2 YSYEKL. Between the V and J ends, shortened by 5 bases and 8 bases respectively, the junction contains 15 bases.